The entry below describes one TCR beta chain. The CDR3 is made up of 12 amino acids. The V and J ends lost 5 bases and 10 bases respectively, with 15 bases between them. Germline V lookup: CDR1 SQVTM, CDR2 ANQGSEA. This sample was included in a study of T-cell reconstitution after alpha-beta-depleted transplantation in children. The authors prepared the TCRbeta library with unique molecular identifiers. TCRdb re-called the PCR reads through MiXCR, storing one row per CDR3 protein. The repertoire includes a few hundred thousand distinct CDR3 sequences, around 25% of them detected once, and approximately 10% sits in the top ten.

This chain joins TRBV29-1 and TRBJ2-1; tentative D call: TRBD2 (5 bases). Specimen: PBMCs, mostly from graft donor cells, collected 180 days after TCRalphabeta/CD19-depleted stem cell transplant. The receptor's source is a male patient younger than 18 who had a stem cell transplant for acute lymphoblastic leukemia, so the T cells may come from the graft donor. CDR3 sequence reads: CSVSREFGEQFF. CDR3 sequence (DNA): TGCAGCGTTAGTAGGGAGTTCGGGGAGCAGTTCTTC.